These 16 T cell receptor beta chains came from one sample sequenced in a study of neoadjuvant nivolumab and ipilimumab in lung cancer. Method: immunoSEQ multiplex PCR; TCRdb's copy keeps in-frame clones and lacks some. The data hold under 5,000 clones, with around three quarters observed a single time. This material consisted of peripheral blood, taken after neoadjuvant nivolumab, alone or with ipilimumab, at or shortly before surgery. The origin of the receptors is an adult with non-small cell lung cancer.

This chain uses TRBV7-2 with TRBJ2-3; D not resolved. Germline-derived CDR1 and CDR2 are SGHTA and FQGNSA. With 4 bases removed from V and 2 bases from J, the gap between germline ends came to 7 bases. CDR3 length equals 13 residues. This chain's CDR3 is CASSSTYTDTQYF. The CDR3 DNA follows: TGTGCCAGCAGCTCTACTTACACAGATACGCAGTATTTT. Combining the CDR3 with reference TRBV7-2 and TRBJ2-3 gives the whole variable domain GAGVSQSPSNKVTEKGKDVELRCDPISGHTALYWYRQSLGQGLEFLIYFQGNSAPDKSGLPSDRFSAERTGGSVSTLTIQRTQQEDSAVYLCASSSTYTDTQYFGPGTRLTVL.

The rearrangement joins TRBV7-9 to TRBJ2-1, with a tentative D call TRBD2 (5 bases). The V and J ends lost 5 bases and 1 base respectively, with 15 bases between them. This CDR3 region has 16 residues. From germline, CDR1 is SEHNR and CDR2 FQNEAQ (reference sequence). In DNA, the CDR3 is TGTGCCAGCAGCCCGGGAAGCGGATCATCCTACAATGAGCAGTTCTTC. It specifies CASSPGSGSSYNEQFF.

The chain combines TRBV5-1 with TRBJ2-1; D unresolved. This CDR3 has 13 amino acids. Germline assignment: CDR1 SGHRS and CDR2 YFSETQ. The V gene lost 0 bases and the J gene lost 1 base, with 2 bases spanning the gap. The CDR3 DNA follows: TGCGCCAGCAGCTTGGGATCCTACAATGAGCAGTTCTTC. Its protein is CASSLGSYNEQFF.

This chain connects TRBV27 to TRBJ2-1, with TRBD2 as a possible D gene (5 bases). This CDR3 is 13 amino acids long. The V gene's germline CDR1 is MNHEY and CDR2 SMNVEV (reference sequence). Trimming pared 1 base from V and 10 bases from J, leaving 11 bases between. The CDR3: CASSLYGGGEQFF. In nucleotides, the CDR3 is TGTGCCAGCAGTTTATATGGAGGCGGGGAGCAGTTCTTC.

This clone came up once. The chain carries TRBV9 and TRBJ1-4; 9 nucleotides line up with TRBD1. Germline-derived CDR1 and CDR2 are SGDLS and YYNGEE. V lost 3 bases, J lost 6 bases, and 15 bases stayed unmatched. This CDR3 region has 18 residues. CDR3 amino acids: CASSGIQGAANKDEKLFF. The CDR3, as DNA: TGTGCCAGCAGCGGAATACAGGGGGCCGCGAACAAGGATGAAAAACTGTTTTTT.

The chain uses TRBV7-9 and TRBJ1-6; possibly TRBD1 for D (5 bases). The germline CDR1 and CDR2 sequences are SEHNR and FQNEAQ (reference sequence). Trimming took off 2 bases at V and 13 bases at J, with 18 bases between the two ends. The CDR3 is 15 amino acids. The CDR3 protein is CASSLPVFGAWPLHF. In DNA, the CDR3 is TGTGCCAGCAGCTTACCAGTTTTTGGGGCTTGGCCCCTCCACTTT.

The chain couples TRBV5-1 to TRBJ1-1, with TRBD1 identical over 10 bases. The germline V gene has CDR1 SGHRS and CDR2 YFSETQ. The CDR3 extends over 17 amino acids. Trimming removed 1 base from V and 0 bases from J; junction bases left unmatched: 6. The CDR3 loop reads CASSLRGTGAMNTEAFF. As DNA, the CDR3 is TGCGCCAGCAGCTTGAGGGGGACAGGGGCCATGAACACTGAAGCTTTCTTT.

The chain joins TRBV10-3 to TRBJ2-7; the match to TRBD2 covers 8 bases. CDR1 is ENHRY, CDR2 SYGVKD, per germline. The CDR3 sequence is 14 residues long. Unmatched junction bases numbered 11, after V lost 6 bases and J lost 7 bases. The CDR3 nucleotides read TGTGCCATCAGGCGGGAGGCGCCCCCATGGGAGCAGTACTTC. It translates to CAIRREAPPWEQYF.

The chain uses TRBV19 and TRBJ2-7; D remains ambiguous. Germline V gene data show CDR1 as LNHDA and CDR2 as SQIVND (reference sequence). Trimming took off 7 bases at V and 5 bases at J, with 15 bases between the two ends. The CDR3 runs to 13 residues. CDR3 loop: CASTPPMGNEQYF. Here the CDR3 DNA reads TGTGCCAGTACCCCTCCCATGGGAAACGAGCAGTACTTC.

The chain combines TRBV19 with TRBJ1-2, with 7 bases identical to TRBD1. The V and J ends lost 2 bases and 7 bases, in that order; junction bases with no gene match: 7. This CDR3 comprises 14 residues. Germline V gene data show CDR1 as LNHDA and CDR2 as SQIVND (reference sequence). The DNA for the CDR3 is TGTGCCAGTAGTATAAGAGGGGGCGGCGGTGGCTACACCTTC. It encodes CASSIRGGGGGYTF. The full variable domain, completed using reference TRBV19 and TRBJ1-2, is DGGITQSPKYLFRKEGQNVTLSCEQNLNHDAMYWYRQDPGQGLRLIYYSQIVNDFQKGDIAEGYSVSREKKESFPLTVTSAQKNPTAFYLCASSIRGGGGGYTFGSGTRLTVV.

This clone was seen a handful of times. This chain joins TRBV27 and TRBJ2-1, with TRBD1 identical over 8 bases. The CDR3 extends over 15 amino acids. Germline V gene lookup returns CDR1 MNHEY and CDR2 SMNVEV (reference sequence). V trimming: 5 bases; J trimming: 6 bases; junction bases outside the gene matches: 9. The CDR3 DNA reads as TGTGCCAGCAGTCCCCGGACAGGGAGAGTCAATGAGCAGTTCTTC. Its protein is CASSPRTGRVNEQFF.

The CDR3, as DNA: TGTGCCAGCTCACCCCTAAGCGGGACAACAGATACGCAGTATTTT. Translated: CASSPLSGTTDTQYF. This chain links TRBV18 with TRBJ2-3; TRBD2 is a possible D gene (7 bases). CDR1 and CDR2 from the germline V gene are KGHSH and LQKENI. Trimming removed 3 bases from V and 3 bases from J, with 13 bases in between. CDR3 length: 15 residues.

The CDR3 loop is CASGDRPPNTEAFF. The CDR3 nucleotides read TGTGCCAGCGGGGATCGACCCCCCAACACTGAAGCTTTCTTT. This chain joins TRBV6-6 and TRBJ1-1; D gene uncertain. The CDR3 spans 14 residues. Between the trimmed V and J ends, which lost 8 bases and 2 bases, there was a span of 15 bases. Germline loops: CDR1 MNHNY, CDR2 SVGAGI (reference sequence).

This chain connects TRBV11-2 to TRBJ2-1; D is tentatively TRBD1 or TRBD2 (5 bases each). The CDR3 loop spans 16 amino acids. The germline V and J ends were trimmed by 1 base and 5 bases, with 15 bases remaining between them. Germline values: CDR1 SGHAT, CDR2 FQNNGV. CDR3 protein: CASSLGRGRINNEQFF. CDR3 nucleotide sequence: TGTGCCAGCAGCTTAGGTCGGGGCAGAATCAACAATGAGCAGTTCTTC.

A note on this clone: Germline and junction disagree at one end, which may indicate a read error. V gene TRBV7-7 combines with J gene TRBJ2-5; 12 bases line up with TRBD2. The CDR3 consists of 15 residues. From germline, CDR1 is SSHAT and CDR2 FNYEAQ (reference sequence). DNA for the CDR3: TGTGCTAGCAGCTTAGACCTAGCGGGGGGGCAGACCCAGTACTTC. Its protein is CASSLDLAGGQTQYF.

The chain employs TRBV13 and TRBJ1-6; D is uncertain. V lost 2 bases and J lost 8, with 4 bases in between. Germline assignment: CDR1 PRHDT and CDR2 FYEKMQ (reference sequence). The CDR3 spans 12 residues. The CDR3 bases are TGTGCCAGCAGCTTATTTGATTCACCCCTCCACTTT. Residues: CASSLFDSPLHF.